This TCR beta chain was sequenced during a study of T cells after posttransplantation cyclophosphamide. At least ten counts were recorded for this clone. The length of the CDR3 is 14 residues. Trimming cost V 4 bases and J 2 bases; bases outside gene matches: 4. Germline V gene sequence: CDR1 SGHRS, CDR2 YFSETQ. The method was immunoSEQ multiplex PCR; TCRdb's version includes in-frame clones alone and lacks a portion of them. In total the sample includes about 41,000 clones, none of them seen once. The gene calls are TRBV5-1 and TRBJ1-1; 8 nucleotides line up with TRBD1. The clonotype originates from a man aged 25-45 years in good health and a related stem cell transplant donor. Sequencing was performed on PBMCs. CDR3 in amino acids: CASSVGQVNTEAFF. The CDR3 DNA is TGCGCCAGCAGCGTGGGACAGGTTAACACTGAAGCTTTCTTT.